The 2 T cell receptor beta chains given below trace back to one sample, sequenced in a study of shared clonotypes between healthy human individuals. Assay: immunoSEQ multiplex PCR; the TCRdb copy retains only in-frame clones and omits some. The sample shows about 95,000 clones, 67% of them seen only once. Sample: memory CD8+ T cells sorted from blood. Subset in this sample: CD45RO+ cells pooled with CCR7-negative TemRA cells. These receptors all stem from a man aged 30 to 39 in good health.

This clone appeared a few times. This chain links TRBV19 with TRBJ1-5; D possibly corresponds to TRBD1 (5 bases). V gave up 1 base and J gave up 7 bases, with 8 bases separating them. Germline V lookup: CDR1 LNHDA, CDR2 SQIVND (reference sequence). The CDR3 extends over 13 amino acids. The CDR3 loop is CASSIGPGQPQHF. The CDR3 DNA is TGTGCCAGTAGTATAGGCCCAGGGCAGCCCCAGCATTTT.

V is TRBV2 and J is TRBJ1-2, with 9 positions matching TRBD1. CDR1 and CDR2 (germline): SNHLY, FYNNEI. The CDR3 consists of 15 residues. Trimming cost V 6 bases and J 3 bases; bases outside gene matches: 8. Here the CDR3 DNA reads TGTGCCAGCAGCCCGGGGACAGGGATTGACTATGGCTACACCTTC. This encodes CASSPGTGIDYGYTF.